This T cell receptor beta chain came from a study of OX40 agonist ivuxolimab in advanced cancers. Whole-study context: The dose-escalation cohort was about 80% male, with a mean age of about 56 years, ranging roughly 23 to 79.

Whole-study findings and limits: Low normalized T-cell clonal expansion also characterized some of the nonresponders. At 0.1-3.0 mg/kg, partial responders had clonal expansion among the lowest observed.

TCRdb's copy holds only in-frame clones and misses some; the assay was immunoSEQ multiplex PCR. The table lists approximately 68,000 clones, more than 70% of them singletons, with 2.1% in the top ten. Anyone with autoimmune disease history or systemic immunosuppression was excluded. This clone was counted a few times. Its specificity is not known. V lost 2 bases to trimming and J lost 1 base, with 11 bases between them. This CDR3 has 15 residues. Germline lookup yields CDR1 SEHNR and CDR2 FQNEAQ (reference sequence). This clonotype originated in an adult with an advanced solid tumor such as melanoma, head and neck, liver or kidney cancer. The source material was CD4+ or CD8+ T cells sorted from blood, sampled in a trial of the OX40 agonist ivuxolimab. The chain links TRBV7-9 to TRBJ1-2, with D perhaps TRBD1 (5 bases). The DNA of the CDR3 is TGTGCCAGCAGCTTACCGGCACAGGTTAACTATGGCTACACCTTC. As protein: CASSLPAQVNYGYTF.